These T cell receptor beta chains were read from a single sample in a study of shared clonotypes between healthy human individuals. The method was immunoSEQ multiplex PCR; TCRdb's version includes in-frame clones alone and lacks a portion of them. Here the sample spans roughly 220,000 clones, 50% to 75% being singletons. The sequencing sample was made of memory CD4+ T cells sorted from blood. These receptors came from a young man in good health. Each CDR3 is given with its conserved first and last residue. The D gene is left open where the match is weak. Rows may omit the clone size; those that give it use once, few, many or a size class.

V	J	D	size	CDR3	DNA
TRBV19	TRBJ2-5	TRBD1	-	CASSISDRVETQYF	TGTGCCAGTAGTATCTCGGACAGGGTGGAGACCCAGTACTTC
TRBV28	TRBJ2-5	-	-	CASSPTLDGETQYF	TGTGCCAGCAGTCCCACCCTAGATGGGGAGACCCAGTACTTC
TRBV2	TRBJ1-2	-	-	CASISLGNIYGYTF	TGTGCCAGCATCTCTCTGGGGAACATTTATGGCTACACCTTC
TRBV7-3	TRBJ2-2	TRBD1	-	CASSGTGETGELFF	TGTGCCAGCAGTGGGACAGGGGAGACCGGGGAGCTGTTTTTT
TRBV4-2	TRBJ2-1	-	-	CASSQSSSIKQFF	TGTGCCAGCAGCCAATCTTCTAGCATCAAGCAGTTCTTC
TRBV11-2	TRBJ2-1	TRBD2	-	CASSSVAGKINEQFF	TGTGCCAGCAGCTCGGTAGCGGGAAAAATAAATGAGCAGTTCTTC
TRBV19	TRBJ2-1	-	-	CASSIPRQGGRGGAYNEQFF	TGTGCCAGTAGTATCCCTAGACAGGGAGGACGGGGCGGGGCCTACAATGAGCAGTTCTTC
TRBV4-1	TRBJ1-5	-	-	CASSQDLAVSNQPQHF	TGCGCCAGCAGCCAAGATCTGGCAGTTAGCAATCAGCCCCAGCATTTT
TRBV7-2	TRBJ2-3	TRBD2	-	CASSWTSGRSTDTQYF	TGTGCCAGCAGCTGGACTAGCGGGAGGAGCACAGATACGCAGTATTTT
TRBV29-1	TRBJ2-5	-	-	CSVATNLRETQYF	TGCAGCGTTGCCACTAATCTGAGAGAGACCCAGTACTTC
TRBV10-3	TRBJ2-2	-	-	CASSPQTVNTGELFF	TGTGCCTCCTCTCCGCAGACAGTGAACACCGGGGAGCTGTTTTTT
TRBV6-6	TRBJ1-1	-	-	CASRSIDTEAFF	TGTGCCTCACGTAGTATTGACACTGAAGCTTTCTTT
TRBV5-1	TRBJ2-1	TRBD2	-	CASSLWMSSGSGGNEQFF	TGCGCCAGCAGCTTGTGGATGTCTAGCGGGAGTGGAGGAAATGAGCAGTTCTTC
TRBV5-1	TRBJ1-2	-	-	CASSLESGKHGYTF	TGCGCCAGCAGCTTGGAGTCGGGGAAACATGGCTACACCTTC
TRBV5-1	TRBJ1-2	-	once	CASSLSRGGYTF	TGCGCCAGCAGTCTTTCCCGGGGTGGCTACACCTTC
TRBV7-2	TRBJ1-2	-	-	CASSHRRTELNYGYTF	TGTGCCAGCAGCCACCGACGGACAGAGCTTAACTATGGCTACACCTTC
TRBV2	TRBJ1-3	TRBD1	-	CASSDRVGNTIYF	TGTGCCAGCAGCGACAGGGTTGGAAACACCATATATTTT
TRBV2	TRBJ2-2	TRBD1	-	CASRKDRGTSGELFF	TGTGCCAGCAGAAAAGACAGGGGAACGAGCGGGGAGCTGTTTTTT
TRBV18	TRBJ1-3	TRBD1	-	CASSPQPTGTGNTIYF	TGTGCCAGCTCTCCCCAACCGACAGGGACTGGAAACACCATATATTTT
TRBV28	TRBJ1-5	TRBD1	-	CASRVRQGRNQPQHF	TGTGCCAGCAGAGTGCGACAGGGACGCAATCAGCCCCAGCATTTT
TRBV19	TRBJ2-3	-	-	CASSIAPGNTDTQYF	TGTGCCAGTAGTATAGCCCCAGGTAACACAGATACGCAGTATTTT
TRBV29-1	TRBJ2-3	TRBD1	once	CSVDRGKDTSTDTQYF	TGCAGCGTTGACAGGGGGAAAGATACGAGCACAGATACGCAGTATTTT
TRBV7-2	TRBJ2-7	TRBD2	-	CASSQGLAGGRAYEQYF	TGTGCCAGCAGCCAAGGACTAGCGGGAGGGCGGGCCTACGAGCAGTACTTC
TRBV25-1	TRBJ2-2	-	-	CASSDSPRAGELFF	TGTGCCAGCAGTGACTCTCCGAGAGCCGGGGAGCTGTTTTTT
TRBV11-2	TRBJ1-4	-	-	CASSLGINEKLFF	TGTGCCAGCAGCTTAGGGATCAATGAAAAACTGTTTTTT
TRBV7-2	TRBJ1-1	-	-	CASSLGGGNTEAFF	TGTGCCAGCAGCTTAGGAGGCGGTAACACTGAAGCTTTCTTT
TRBV7-9	TRBJ1-2	-	-	CASSQKQATYGYTF	TGCGCCAGCAGCCAAAAACAGGCCACGTATGGCTACACCTTC
TRBV7-2	TRBJ2-5	TRBD2	-	CASSSPGLAAIQTQYF	TGTGCCAGCAGCTCGCCGGGACTAGCGGCTATTCAGACCCAGTACTTC